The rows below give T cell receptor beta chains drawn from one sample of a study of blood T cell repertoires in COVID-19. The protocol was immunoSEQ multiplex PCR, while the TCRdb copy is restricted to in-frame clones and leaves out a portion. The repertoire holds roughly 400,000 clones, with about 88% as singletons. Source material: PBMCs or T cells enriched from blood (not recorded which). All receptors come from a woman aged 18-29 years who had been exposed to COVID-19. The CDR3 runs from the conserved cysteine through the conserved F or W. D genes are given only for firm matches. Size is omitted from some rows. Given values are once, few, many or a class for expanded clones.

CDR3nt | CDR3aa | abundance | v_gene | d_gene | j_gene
TGTGCCAGCAGCTTATGGGACACCACTGAAGCTTTCTTT | CASSLWDTTEAFF | - | TRBV7-9 | - | TRBJ1-1
TGTGCCAGCAGAACCCAACAGGGGGCGTACGGGGAGCTGTTTTTT | CASRTQQGAYGELFF | - | TRBV28 | TRBD1 | TRBJ2-2
TGTGCCAGCAGCTCCAACAGGAGCCCCTATAATTCACCCCTCCACTTT | CASSSNRSPYNSPLHF | once | TRBV7-9 | - | TRBJ1-6
TGTGCCAGCTCACCGGGGCTAGCGGGAGCTCTAGAGACCCAGTACTTC | CASSPGLAGALETQYF | once | TRBV18 | TRBD2 | TRBJ2-5
TGTGCCAGCACCCGACAGGCCCAGTCTTTTTCCCCGTCCCAGCATTTT | CASTRQAQSFSPSQHF | few | TRBV28 | - | TRBJ1-5
TGTGCCAGCACACTAAAGCGGGACAGGAACGAGCGTGGCTACACCTTC | CASTLKRDRNERGYTF | - | TRBV2 | TRBD1 | TRBJ1-2
TGTGCCAGCAGTTTACAGAACACTGAAGCTTTCTTT | CASSLQNTEAFF | - | TRBV12-3/TRBV12-4 | - | TRBJ1-1
TGTGCCAGCAGTACCGGACAGGGGTCCCGCTCTGGAAACACCATATATTTT | CASSTGQGSRSGNTIYF | few | TRBV27 | TRBD1 | TRBJ1-3
TGTGCCAGCAGCTTGTATAAAGTTTCGGGGACAGGGGGCAAAAAACTGTTTTTT | CASSLYKVSGTGGKKLFF | - | TRBV5-8 | TRBD1 | TRBJ1-4
TGTGCCAGCAGTGAATATGAGACAGGGGCCTATGGCTACACCTTC | CASSEYETGAYGYTF | - | TRBV6-1 | TRBD1 | TRBJ1-2
TGTGCCAGCAGCTTGGTGCAGGGGTACGAGCAGTACTTC | CASSLVQGYEQYF | - | TRBV5-6 | - | TRBJ2-7
TGCGCCAGCAGCGGAGGGACAGACCTACCCGGGGAGCTGTTTTTT | CASSGGTDLPGELFF | - | TRBV5-1 | - | TRBJ2-2
TGTGCCAGCAGCCAAGGTGGGACGGGGGGAGAAAAACTGTTTTTT | CASSQGGTGGEKLFF | - | TRBV4-2 | - | TRBJ1-4
TGTGCCAGCAGTCCCGACAGGGCGGCTTCACCCCTCCACTTT | CASSPDRAASPLHF | - | TRBV28 | TRBD1 | TRBJ1-6
TGTGCCAGCAGACCGCCGCCGGGACAGGGGTTTTATGGCTACACCTTC | CASRPPPGQGFYGYTF | - | TRBV2 | TRBD1 | TRBJ1-2
TGTGCCAGCAGCCATTACAGGGACCCCAGCGAGCAGTACTTC | CASSHYRDPSEQYF | - | TRBV3-1/TRBV3-2 | - | TRBJ2-7
TGTGCCAGCAGCCCCGGAGGAGGTTATGGCTACACCTTC | CASSPGGGYGYTF | - | TRBV7-8 | - | TRBJ1-2
TGTGCCAGCAGCGTAGATGCAGGGAACAATCAGCCCCAGCATTTT | CASSVDAGNNQPQHF | - | TRBV9 | - | TRBJ1-5
TGCGCCAGCAGGCATTTAACAGCATACAATGAGCAGTTCTTC | CASRHLTAYNEQFF | - | TRBV4-1 | - | TRBJ2-1
TGTGCCAGCAGTTTAATATTGACAGGCTTATATGGCTACACCTTC | CASSLILTGLYGYTF | - | TRBV28 | - | TRBJ1-2
TGTGCCAGCAGTGATAGGAGGGGGCACACTAATGAAAAACTGTTTTTT | CASSDRRGHTNEKLFF | - | TRBV2 | TRBD1 | TRBJ1-4
TGTGCCAGCAGTTTAGGGGCTCGCTACGAGCAGTACTTC | CASSLGARYEQYF | - | TRBV27 | - | TRBJ2-7
TGTGCCAGCAGCGTTGGGACTAGCGGGGGTACCTACAATGAGCAGTTCTTC | CASSVGTSGGTYNEQFF | - | TRBV9 | TRBD2 | TRBJ2-1
TGTGCCAGCAGCTTAGAGACAGGGTCCTACGAGCAGTACTTC | CASSLETGSYEQYF | - | TRBV7-2 | TRBD1 | TRBJ2-7
TGTGCCATCAGTGAGTCTTTAGTAGATACGCAGTATTTT | CAISESLVDTQYF | - | TRBV10-3 | - | TRBJ2-3
TGTGCCAGCGCTCGGGCGGCCGCGGGATCGGAGCAGTACTTC | CASARAAAGSEQYF | - | TRBV3-1/TRBV3-2 | - | TRBJ2-7
TGTGCCAGCAGCCCCCCCGGGGGTGGTTCACCCCTCCACTTT | CASSPPGGGSPLHF | - | TRBV28 | - | TRBJ1-6
TGTGCCAGCACTGAAACCGGGACAAGGGATCGCGAGCAGTACTTC | CASTETGTRDREQYF | - | TRBV27 | - | TRBJ2-7
TGTGCCAGCTCTTCAGAAGGGGTCACTGAAGCTTTCTTT | CASSSEGVTEAFF | - | TRBV18 | - | TRBJ1-1
TGCGCCAGCAGCCAAGATCCGGGAACTGGAAACACCATATATTTT | CASSQDPGTGNTIYF | - | TRBV4-1 | - | TRBJ1-3
TGTGCCAGCACGGACAGGGGCCAGCCCCAGCATTTT | CASTDRGQPQHF | - | TRBV6-5 | TRBD1 | TRBJ1-5
TGTGCCAGCAGTCCTCAGGGAGGCGGGCCTGGAAACACCATATATTTT | CASSPQGGGPGNTIYF | - | TRBV6-6 | - | TRBJ1-3
TGTGCCAGCAGCTCCGACAGGGGTCCCTACGAGCAGTACTTC | CASSSDRGPYEQYF | - | TRBV7-2 | TRBD1 | TRBJ2-7
TGTGCCACCAGTGACGGGACAGGAAATCAGCCCCAGCATTTT | CATSDGTGNQPQHF | - | TRBV24-1 | TRBD1 | TRBJ1-5
TGTGCCAGCAGGGAGGAGTCCTACGAGCAGTACTTC | CASREESYEQYF | - | TRBV2 | - | TRBJ2-7
TGTGCCACCAGTGACTCCGTCAGGGGGTACACCGGGGAGCTGTTTTTT | CATSDSVRGYTGELFF | - | TRBV24-1 | TRBD1 | TRBJ2-2
TGTGCCAGCAGTAAAACAGGGGGCACCTACAATGAGCAGTTCTTC | CASSKTGGTYNEQFF | - | TRBV28 | TRBD1 | TRBJ2-1
TGTGCCAGCAGTTCTCCGGGACAGGGGGCCGGCTACGAGCAGTACTTC | CASSSPGQGAGYEQYF | few | TRBV7-9 | TRBD1 | TRBJ2-7
TGTGCCAGCAGCGTAGGAGCAGGGATGGACCAAGAGACCCAGTACTTC | CASSVGAGMDQETQYF | - | TRBV9 | - | TRBJ2-5
TGCAGTGCTAGTTACAGGGGATATAACTATGGCTACACCTTC | CSASYRGYNYGYTF | - | TRBV20-1 | TRBD1 | TRBJ1-2
TGTGCCAGCAGTCCAACCGGGACAGTGTATGGCTACACCTTC | CASSPTGTVYGYTF | - | TRBV28 | TRBD1 | TRBJ1-2
TGCGCCAGCAGTGAGCGGGAATTTGGTCAGCCCCAGCATTTT | CASSEREFGQPQHF | - | TRBV10-1 | - | TRBJ1-5
TGTGCCTGGAGTGCAACAGGCTCTGGAAACACCATATATTTT | CAWSATGSGNTIYF | - | TRBV30 | - | TRBJ1-3
TGTGCCAGCTCACCACTAGCGGGGGGTTCGACAGATACGCAGTATTTT | CASSPLAGGSTDTQYF | - | TRBV18 | TRBD2 | TRBJ2-3
TGTGCCAGCAGTTACGGGACTTACTACGAGCAGTACTTC | CASSYGTYYEQYF | - | TRBV6-2/TRBV6-3 | - | TRBJ2-7
TGTGCCAGCAGACGATTTTTAGCGGGAGGGCTTGAGCAGTTCTTC | CASRRFLAGGLEQFF | - | TRBV27 | TRBD2 | TRBJ2-1
TGTGCCAGCAGCTTAGACAGCTCCTATAATTCACCCCTCCACTTT | CASSLDSSYNSPLHF | - | TRBV7-3 | - | TRBJ1-6
TGTGCCATCAGTGAGGAACCGGGGGGCTACGAGCAGTACTTC | CAISEEPGGYEQYF | - | TRBV10-3 | TRBD2 | TRBJ2-7
TGTGCCAGCAGCCAAGAAGAGGGCGTGAACACTGAAGCTTTCTTT | CASSQEEGVNTEAFF | - | TRBV4-2 | - | TRBJ1-1
TGTGCCAGCAGTGGACAGGGAATGTGGGGCTATGGCTACACCTTC | CASSGQGMWGYGYTF | - | TRBV28 | TRBD1 | TRBJ1-2
TGTGCCAGCATCCCGGACAGGGCGGGCACAGATACGCAGTATTTT | CASIPDRAGTDTQYF | - | TRBV7-2 | TRBD1 | TRBJ2-3
TGTGCCAGCAGTCCCCGAGATAATTCACCCCTCCACTTT | CASSPRDNSPLHF | - | TRBV12-3/TRBV12-4 | - | TRBJ1-6
TGCGCCAGCAGCCAAGACAGTCCCCTTCTTGTCGGCGGGAGACTTAGAAAGACCCAGTACTTC | CASSQDSPLLVGGRLRKTQYF | - | TRBV4-1 | TRBD2 | TRBJ2-5
TGTGCCAGTAGTATCGGGGGAGGCTACACCTTC | CASSIGGGYTF | - | TRBV19 | - | TRBJ1-2
TGTGCCAGCAGCTCGGGACTGCCCTCTGGGGCCAACGTCCTGACTTTC | CASSSGLPSGANVLTF | - | TRBV5-5 | - | TRBJ2-6